Given below is one TCR beta chain in context. The antigen remains unidentified. Clones were read by immunoSEQ multiplex PCR, and TCRdb kept only the in-frame ones, dropping some. This sample has around 17,000 clones; about 95% occur once, and the top ten carry about 3.5%. Regarding time point: baseline, week 1 (first vaccination visit). The treatment denotes: pre-vaccination baseline after standard-of-care therapy. This entry belongs to a study of a mutant IDH1 vaccine in newly diagnosed glioma. Across the whole study: The therapy given earlier, which was standard therapy, consisted of radiotherapy, temozolomide, or both, and most of the patients received both. Whole-study results and caveats: Vaccine-induced immune responses occurred in 80% to 95% of patients. Pseudoprogression looked unconnected to shifts in top peripheral T cell clonotypes.

The receptor's source is a woman aged 18-29 years with glioma. Some clones in this sample may be carry-over from other donors' samples. The sample here was peripheral blood mononuclear cells (PBMCs), taken from a glioma patient treated with radiotherapy, temozolomide or both.

In DNA, the CDR3 is TGTGCCACAGCCGGGACAGGGGCTCAGCCCCAGCATTTT. Translated, it gives CATAGTGAQPQHF. This chain connects TRBV6-5 to TRBJ1-5; 10 bases agree with TRBD1. The CDR3 is made up of 13 amino acids. J lost 6 bases, V lost 10 bases, and 6 bases had no gene match. CDR1 is MNHEY, CDR2 SVGAGI, per germline.